The T cell receptor (beta chain) under discussion was sequenced for a study of shared clonotypes between healthy human individuals. Some clones are missing from TCRdb's copy, which holds only in-frame ones; the method was immunoSEQ multiplex PCR. Among about half a million clones, roughly 83% were seen once, and the ten largest hold roughly 13%. The sequence came from a woman aged 40-49 years in good health. Some clones in this sample may be carry-over from other donors' samples. The sequenced material came from PBMCs.

CDR3: CASTSGPKNIQYF. The CDR3 coding sequence is TGTGCCAGCACCTCCGGCCCCAAAAACATTCAGTACTTC. The rearrangement joins TRBV6-6 to TRBJ2-4; D ambiguous. This CDR3 has 13 residues. Germline V gene sequence: CDR1 MNHNY, CDR2 SVGAGI (reference sequence). V was shortened by 7 bases and J by 2 bases, with 9 bases between the two germline ends.